This record covers a single T cell receptor (beta chain). The data originate from a study of cytomegalovirus exposure and HLA in healthy donors. Trimming removed 0 bases from V and 12 bases from J; junction bases left unmatched: 1. CDR3 size: 12 residues. The V gene's germline CDR1 is SEHNR and CDR2 FQNEAQ (reference sequence). Produced via immunoSEQ multiplex PCR; TCRdb's table is partial and in-frame only. There are over 80,000 clones in the sample; around 84% occur only once, and 20% to 25% lies in the top ten. This chain connects TRBV7-9 to TRBJ2-1; TRBD2 matches at 8 bases. The TCR was taken from a man in his late teens or twenties in good health and CMV-seropositive. The sample comprised PBMCs. The CDR3 spells CASSLAAGGQFF. Written as DNA, the CDR3 is TGTGCCAGCAGCTTAGCTGCGGGGGGGCAGTTCTTC.